This passage covers 6 T cell receptor beta chains from one sample sequenced in a study of Ad26.COV2.S vaccination and SARS-CoV-2 variants. Profiling relied on immunoSEQ multiplex PCR, and the TCRdb table lists in-frame clones only, not all of them. The sample carries approximately 90,000 clones, less than 85% recorded once. The source was peripheral blood, collected after recovery from COVID-19. These receptors were collected from a human donor who had recovered from COVID-19.

This clone was counted a single time. This chain connects TRBV3-1 (or the pseudogene TRBV3-2) to TRBJ1-1; D perhaps matches TRBD1 (6 bases). Germline CDR1 is LGHDT and CDR2 is YNNKEL (reference sequence). Trimming took 2 bases from V and 12 from J, leaving 28 bases between them. CDR3 length equals 17 residues. Written as DNA, the CDR3 is TGTGCCAGCAGCCAAAACCACCTGACAGGCCCACCCGTCGTAACTTTCTTT. Translating it yields CASSQNHLTGPPVVTFF.

This chain links TRBV28 with TRBJ1-1; tentative D call: TRBD1 (6 bases). Germline V lookup: CDR1 MDHEN, CDR2 SYDVKM. V was shortened by 7 bases and J by 0 bases, with 24 bases between the two germline ends. The CDR3 runs 18 residues. In DNA form, the CDR3 reads TGTGCCAGCACTTCGATCGGGACACGAGAATACATGAACACTGAAGCTTTCTTT. Residues: CASTSIGTREYMNTEAFF.

CDR3 amino acids: CSVGTQGTQQFF. In DNA, the CDR3 is TGCAGCGTTGGGACTCAGGGTACTCAGCAGTTCTTC. The chain employs TRBV29-1 and TRBJ2-1; D is tentatively TRBD1 or TRBD2 (5 bases each). Germline CDR1 reads SQVTM; CDR2 reads ANQGSEA. V was clipped by 4 bases and J by 11 bases, with 15 bases between them. The CDR3 is 12 amino acids.

The rearrangement links TRBV11-1 to TRBJ2-7, with D perhaps TRBD1 (8 bases). V gave up 6 bases and J gave up 5 bases, with 17 bases separating them. The CDR3 has 14 residues. The V gene's germline CDR1 is SGHAT and CDR2 FQDESV (reference sequence). The CDR3 loop is CASRSTGGVNEQYF. The CDR3 coding sequence is TGTGCCAGCAGGTCTACAGGGGGGGTAAACGAGCAGTACTTC.

The sample holds one count of this clone. The chain has TRBV28 and TRBJ2-1; D is ambiguous. Trimming took 2 bases from V and 6 from J, leaving 2 bases between them. CDR3 length: 11 residues. CDR1 and CDR2 from the germline V gene are MDHEN and SYDVKM. The CDR3 sequence: CASSLSNEQFF. CDR3 nucleotides: TGTGCCAGCAGTTTAAGCAATGAGCAGTTCTTC. Based on the CDR3 plus reference TRBV28 and TRBJ2-1, the full variable domain is DVKVTQSSRYLVKRTGEKVFLECVQDMDHENMFWYRQDPGLGLRLIYFSYDVKMKEKGDIPEGYSVSREKKERFSLILESASTNQTSMYLCASSLSNEQFFGPGTRLTVL.

This chain uses TRBV24-1 with TRBJ2-6; perhaps TRBD2 as D (5 bases). This CDR3 spans 16 amino acids. Per the germline V gene, CDR1 is KGHDR and CDR2 is SFDVKD. The V and J ends lost 0 bases and 1 base respectively, with 6 bases between them. DNA of the CDR3: TGTGCCACCAGTGATTTGCGGGGTTCTGGGGCCAACGTCCTGACTTTC. Protein: CATSDLRGSGANVLTF.